What follows are 5 T cell receptor beta chains derived from one specimen sequenced in a study of graft-versus-host responses after intestinal transplantation. Plating of around 200,000 CFSE-labeled responder cells was done together with around 200,000 irradiated, violet-dye-labeled stimulator cells. Measured with immunoSEQ multiplex PCR; TCRdb has only the in-frame clones, and not every one. The sample has under 9,500 clones, roughly a third seen once. This sample comprised alloreactive CD8+ T cells from a mixed lymphocyte reaction culture, obtained before transplantation. The subset denotes: CFSE-low proliferating T cells sorted from approximately 6-day pre-transplant mixed lymphocyte reaction (GvH or HvG direction). The receptors shown here come from a human patient who was an organ donor for intestinal transplantation.

The chain is built from TRBV5-1 and TRBJ2-7, with D perhaps matching TRBD1 (5 bases). CDR1 and CDR2 (germline): SGHRS, YFSETQ. This CDR3 comprises 16 residues. Trimming took 2 bases from V and 6 from J, leaving 21 bases between them. The CDR3, as DNA: TGCGCCAGCAGCTTCCCAGGACACCGAACTGTGGGCGAGCAGTACTTC. Encoded protein: CASSFPGHRTVGEQYF.

Judged by abundance, this clone is medium-sized. The chain employs TRBV4-2 and TRBJ1-1; 7 bases match TRBD1. Germline V gene sequence: CDR1 LGHNA, CDR2 YNFKEQ. This CDR3 contains 15 residues. With V trimmed by 4 bases and J by 0 bases, 5 bases remained unmatched. The CDR3 sequence is CASSLNRGVNTEAFF. CDR3 bases: TGTGCCAGCAGCCTAAACAGGGGAGTGAACACTGAAGCTTTCTTT.

Within the sample, this clone is medium-sized. The chain couples TRBV19 to TRBJ2-2; no firm D call. The CDR3 length is 12 residues. Trimming left V 1 base short and J 6 bases short, with 3 bases between. CDR1 and CDR2 from the germline V gene are LNHDA and SQIVND (reference sequence). The CDR3 DNA reads as TGTGCCAGTAGTATAGGGCCCGGGGAGCTGTTTTTT. It codes for CASSIGPGELFF.

In its sample, this clone is medium-sized (0.01 to 0.1%). This chain uses TRBV30 with TRBJ2-7; TRBD1 aligns across 7 bases. Trimming at V came to 8 bases and at J to 0 bases, leaving 7 bases not matched to a gene. CDR3 length: 13 amino acids. Germline V gene lookup returns CDR1 GTSNPN and CDR2 SVGIG (reference sequence). CDR3 loop: CAMTGSGSYEQYF. The CDR3 nucleotides are TGTGCCATGACAGGGTCAGGCTCCTACGAGCAGTACTTC.

V and J are TRBV14 and TRBJ1-1; D perhaps matches TRBD1 (6 bases). V was shortened by 8 bases and J by 1 base, with 11 bases between the two germline ends. Germline V gene lookup returns CDR1 SGHDN and CDR2 FVKESK. The CDR3 is 13 amino acids. CDR3 nucleotides: TGTGCCAGCCCCGCAGGGGCGAACACTGAAGCTTTCTTT. This sequence encodes CASPAGANTEAFF.